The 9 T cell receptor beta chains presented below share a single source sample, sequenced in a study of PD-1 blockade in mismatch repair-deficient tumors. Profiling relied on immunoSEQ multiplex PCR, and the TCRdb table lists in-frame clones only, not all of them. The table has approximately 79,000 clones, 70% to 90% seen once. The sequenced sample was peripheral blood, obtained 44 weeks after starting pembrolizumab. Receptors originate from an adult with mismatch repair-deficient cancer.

The CDR3: CASSQSGRQTNTEAFF. CDR3 coding DNA: TGTGCCAGCAGCCAATCAGGTCGACAGACGAACACTGAAGCTTTCTTT. The rearrangement joins TRBV16 to TRBJ1-1; D may be TRBD1 (5 bases). Germline V gene data show CDR1 as KGHSY and CDR2 as FQNENV. CDR3 size: 16 residues. Trimming removed 0 bases at V and 1 base at J, with 12 bases between.

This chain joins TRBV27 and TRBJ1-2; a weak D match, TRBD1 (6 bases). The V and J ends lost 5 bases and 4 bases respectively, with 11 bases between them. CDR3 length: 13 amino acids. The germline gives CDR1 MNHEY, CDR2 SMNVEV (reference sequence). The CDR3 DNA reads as TGTGCCAGCAGTCAAAGGGGGATCTATGGCTACACCTTC. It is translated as CASSQRGIYGYTF.

The CDR3 nucleotides are TGTGCCAGTAGGACGACAGGGGTGAACACTGAAGCTTTCTTT. Translating gives CASRTTGVNTEAFF. The chain recombines TRBV19 with TRBJ1-1; 8 nucleotides line up with TRBD1. V dropped 6 bases and J dropped 0; count of bases not matched to a gene: 3. There are 14 residues in the CDR3. Germline CDR1 and CDR2: LNHDA and SQIVND (reference sequence).

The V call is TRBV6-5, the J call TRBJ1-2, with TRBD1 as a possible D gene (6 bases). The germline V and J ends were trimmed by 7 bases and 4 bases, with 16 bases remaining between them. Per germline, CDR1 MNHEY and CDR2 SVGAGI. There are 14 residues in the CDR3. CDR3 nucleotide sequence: TGTGCCAGCACCCTTGACAGGCGGTTCTATGGCTACACCTTC. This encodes CASTLDRRFYGYTF.

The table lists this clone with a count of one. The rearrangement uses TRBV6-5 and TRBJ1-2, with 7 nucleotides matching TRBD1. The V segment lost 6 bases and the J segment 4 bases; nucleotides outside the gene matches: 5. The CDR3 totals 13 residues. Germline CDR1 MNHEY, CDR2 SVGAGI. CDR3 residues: CASSPGQFYGYTF. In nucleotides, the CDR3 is TGTGCCAGCAGCCCGGGACAGTTCTATGGCTACACCTTC.

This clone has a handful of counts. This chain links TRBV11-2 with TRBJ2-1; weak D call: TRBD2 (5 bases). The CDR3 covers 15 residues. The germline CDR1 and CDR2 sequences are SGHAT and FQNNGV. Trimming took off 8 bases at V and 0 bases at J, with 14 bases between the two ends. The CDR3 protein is CASGLPGASYNEQFF. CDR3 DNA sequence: TGTGCCAGCGGACTGCCCGGAGCCTCCTACAATGAGCAGTTCTTC.

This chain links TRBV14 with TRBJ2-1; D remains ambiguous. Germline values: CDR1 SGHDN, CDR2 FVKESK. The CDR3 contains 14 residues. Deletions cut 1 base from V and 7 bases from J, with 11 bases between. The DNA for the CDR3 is TGTGCCAGCAGCCAAGTAGGCTCCTGGAATGAGCAGTTCTTC. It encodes CASSQVGSWNEQFF.

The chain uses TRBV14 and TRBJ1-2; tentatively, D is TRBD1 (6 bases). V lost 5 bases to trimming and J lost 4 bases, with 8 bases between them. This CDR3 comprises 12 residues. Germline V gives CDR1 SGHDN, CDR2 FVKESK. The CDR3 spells CASSTQGYGYTF. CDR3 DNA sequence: TGTGCCAGCAGCACACAGGGCTATGGCTACACCTTC.

The CDR3 bases are TGTGCCAGCAGCTTCGGGCATGAGCAGTTCTTC. It is translated as CASSFGHEQFF. V and J are TRBV7-2 and TRBJ2-1; D gene ambiguous. Germline V gives CDR1 SGHTA, CDR2 FQGNSA. V dropped 3 bases and J dropped 8 bases, with 5 bases sitting between them. This CDR3 spans 11 amino acids.